This TCR beta chain originates from a study of control samples from healthy donors and cancer patients. Clones were read by immunoSEQ multiplex PCR, and TCRdb kept only the in-frame ones, dropping some. The sample includes 80,000 or so clones, 94% of them seen just once. V lost 7 bases to trimming and J lost 4 bases; unmatched junction nucleotides: 4. In germline, CDR1 is WSHSY, CDR2 SAAADI. The CDR3 spans 13 residues. The receptor's source is a middle-aged woman in good health. This chain links TRBV10-2 with TRBJ1-2, with TRBD1 identical over 9 bases. The sample taken for sequencing was blood. Here the CDR3 DNA reads TGCGCCAGCATGGGACAGGGATCCTATGGCTACACCTTC. This sequence encodes CASMGQGSYGYTF.